The 3 T cell receptor beta chains below come from one sample, sequenced in a study of T cells after yellow fever vaccination. TCRdb independently ran MiXCR on the 5' RACE reads; one entry per CDR3 protein. Found here are hundreds of thousands of distinct CDR3 sequences, around an eighth of them singletons; the top ten hold under 15%. The source material was PBMCs, sampled on the day of the yellow fever booster vaccination. Source of these receptors: a man aged 25-40 years who received the YFV17D yellow fever vaccine.

This clonotype was detected a few times. The V gene is TRBV7-9, the J gene TRBJ2-2, with D possibly TRBD2 on 5 matching bases. Germline V CDR1 and CDR2: SEHNR, FQNEAQ (reference sequence). Trimming pared 9 bases from V and 0 bases from J, leaving 8 bases between. The CDR3 totals 13 residues. The CDR3 sequence is CARGSANTGELFF. The CDR3 coding sequence is TGTGCCAGGGGGAGCGCGAACACCGGGGAGCTGTTTTTT.

The chain employs TRBV2 and TRBJ2-2; D gene uncertain. Germline V gene data show CDR1 as SNHLY and CDR2 as FYNNEI. CDR3 size: 16 residues. The ends were cut back, 7 bases at V and 1 base at J, with 16 bases in the middle. The CDR3 region is CASNNPADMNTGELFF. In DNA form, the CDR3 reads TGTGCCAGCAACAACCCAGCAGATATGAACACCGGGGAGCTGTTTTTT.

This clonotype was detected only a few times. The rearrangement uses TRBV6-5 and TRBJ1-2; D may be TRBD1 (6 bases). The CDR3 runs 14 residues. Per the germline V gene, CDR1 is MNHEY and CDR2 is SVGAGI. Trimming pared 2 bases from V and 8 bases from J, leaving 15 bases between. The CDR3 DNA follows: TGTGCCAGCAGTTACATCACGGACAGCGGAGGCTACACCTTC. Translated, it gives CASSYITDSGGYTF.